Listed below are T cell receptor beta chains from one sample, sequenced in a study of early T cells in non-severe SARS-CoV-2 infection. TCRdb independently ran MiXCR on the 5' RACE reads; one entry per CDR3 protein. The profile covers about 64,000 distinct CDR3 sequences, with approximately 14% appearing a single time and roughly 4.2% taken by the ten largest. Input material: whole blood. The receptors shown here come from an adult who was a healthcare worker with PCR-confirmed SARS-CoV-2 infection or an uninfected control (not recorded which). Each CDR3 is given with its conserved first and last residue. The order of the fields is D gene, clone size, J gene, V gene, CDR3 length, CDR3 DNA, CDR3 protein. D genes are given only for firm matches. A row's size may be missing; if present it is once, few, many or a size class.

>.|.|TRBJ1-2|TRBV3-1|14
TGTGCCAGCAGCACCACCCAGGGCCGGGATGGCTACACCTTC
CASSTTQGRDGYTF
>TRBD1|many|TRBJ1-1|TRBV5-1|13
TGCGCCAGCAGCCTGGGGACAGTCCCTGAAGCTTTCTTT
CASSLGTVPEAFF
>.|few|TRBJ2-4|TRBV20-1|13
TGCAGTGCCCCTAGGGATGGAGCAAACATTCAGTACTTC
CSAPRDGANIQYF
>.|.|TRBJ1-1|TRBV6-5|14
TGTGCCAGCAGTAATCCGGGACACAACACTGAAGCTTTCTTT
CASSNPGHNTEAFF
>.|.|TRBJ2-7|TRBV12-3/TRBV12-4|12
TGTGCCAGCAGCGCGGTAAGGCTCGAGCAGTACTTC
CASSAVRLEQYF
>TRBD2|.|TRBJ2-7|TRBV6-6|14
TGTGCCAGCAGAGATGCGCCCGGGAGGGTCGAGCAGTACTTC
CASRDAPGRVEQYF
>.|few|TRBJ2-3|TRBV29-1|13
TGCAGCGTTGGGGAGTCTAGCACAGATACGCAGTATTTT
CSVGESSTDTQYF
>TRBD1|few|TRBJ1-5|TRBV7-2|14
TGTGCCAGCACCGCGACAGGGGTGAGGCAGCCCCAGCATTTT
CASTATGVRQPQHF
>TRBD2|few|TRBJ2-3|TRBV20-1|14
TGCAGTGCAAATCGGGGGGGCCGGATAGATACGCAGTATTTT
CSANRGGRIDTQYF
>TRBD1|few|TRBJ1-5|TRBV6-6|15
TGTGCCAGCAGTTCGGGACAGGAATTATATCAGCCCCAGCATTTT
CASSSGQELYQPQHF
>TRBD1|.|TRBJ2-3|TRBV6-2/TRBV6-3|15
TGTGCCAGCAGTCCGCTCCGGGACAGAGGTTATACGCAGTATTTT
CASSPLRDRGYTQYF
>TRBD2|few|TRBJ2-5|TRBV5-5|16
TGTGCCAGCAGCTCGGAGCCGGGACTAGCCTGGGAGACCCAGTACTTC
CASSSEPGLAWETQYF
>.|many|TRBJ1-1|TRBV12-3/TRBV12-4|12
TGTGCCAGCAGTTTTTGGGGCACTGAAGCTTTCTTT
CASSFWGTEAFF
>.|few|TRBJ2-7|TRBV7-2|13
TGTGCCAGCAGCTTAGGGCACAGCTACGAGCAGTACTTC
CASSLGHSYEQYF
>TRBD1|many|TRBJ2-2|TRBV19|14
TGTGCCAGTAGTTCGCAGGGGGCTACCGGGGAGCTGTTTTTT
CASSSQGATGELFF
>.|medium-sized|TRBJ1-1|TRBV7-8|15
TGTGCCAGCAGCTTAGGTTTAATTGGAAACACTGAAGCTTTCTTT
CASSLGLIGNTEAFF
>.|many|TRBJ1-5|TRBV19|15
TGTGCCAGTAGTTCCCCAGGGATGGCCAATCAGCCCCAGCATTTT
CASSSPGMANQPQHF
>.|few|TRBJ1-6|TRBV6-1|15
TGTGCCAGCAGTGAAGTTGAGGGGTGGAATTCACCCCTCCACTTT
CASSEVEGWNSPLHF
>TRBD1|many|TRBJ1-1|TRBV5-6|15
TGTGCCAGCAGCTACGGACAGGGCATTAGCACTGAAGCTTTCTTT
CASSYGQGISTEAFF
>TRBD1|many|TRBJ2-7|TRBV18|16
TGTGCCAGCTCACCGGGACAGGGGACAGGCATATACGAGCAGTACTTC
CASSPGQGTGIYEQYF
>.|few|TRBJ1-2|TRBV11-2|13
TGTGCCAGCAGGCGGGTAGCTAACTATGGCTACACCTTC
CASRRVANYGYTF
>.|.|TRBJ1-1|TRBV11-2|13
TGTGCCAGCAGCCCCACATCTAGCACTGAAGCTTTCTTT
CASSPTSSTEAFF
>.|.|TRBJ1-2|TRBV25-1|14
TGTGCCAGCAGTGAATATCAGGACTGGTATGGCTACACCTTC
CASSEYQDWYGYTF
>.|many|TRBJ1-6|TRBV9|15
TGTGCCAGCAGCGTATCGTCACGGGATAATTCACCCCTCCACTTT
CASSVSSRDNSPLHF
>TRBD2|.|TRBJ2-3|TRBV7-2|17
TGTGCCAGCAGCTTAGCCCGACTAGCAGCGATCACAGATACGCAGTATTTT
CASSLARLAAITDTQYF
>TRBD1|.|TRBJ2-1|TRBV5-1|16
TGCGCCAGCAGCTTGGGGGCAGGGGGCGCCTACAATGAGCAGTTCTTC
CASSLGAGGAYNEQFF
>TRBD1|.|TRBJ2-5|TRBV13|17
TGTGCCAGCAGCTTAGGGCACAGGGGGACGTACCAAGAGACCCAGTACTTC
CASSLGHRGTYQETQYF
>.|few|TRBJ1-4|TRBV16|12
TGTGCCAGCAGCCAATCGGTAGAAAAACTGTTTTTT
CASSQSVEKLFF
>.|few|TRBJ1-6|TRBV7-3|15
TGTGCCAGCAGCCCGGGGCAGGGGTTTAATTCACCCCTCCACTTT
CASSPGQGFNSPLHF
>.|few|TRBJ1-5|TRBV2|14
TGTGCCAGCAGTTGGACACAACCCACTCAGCCCCAGCATTTT
CASSWTQPTQPQHF
>TRBD2|.|TRBJ2-5|TRBV7-9|16
TGTGCCAGCAGCCCCGGACTAGCGGGGCCAAAAGAGACCCAGTACTTC
CASSPGLAGPKETQYF
>.|.|TRBJ1-5|TRBV6-6|15
TGTGCCAGCAGTTACTCTGAGACACCATATCAGCCCCAGCATTTT
CASSYSETPYQPQHF
>.|few|TRBJ2-1|TRBV12-5|11
TGTGCTAGTGGTTTCGGGGAGGAGCAGTTCTTC
CASGFGEEQFF
>.|few|TRBJ2-3|TRBV29-1|12
TGCAGCGTTGAATTACCTAGCGATACGCAGTATTTT
CSVELPSDTQYF
>.|.|TRBJ1-2|TRBV6-6|16
TGTGCCAGCAGTTACTCCCAGGGAGGGCTTAACTATGGCTACACCTTC
CASSYSQGGLNYGYTF
>.|many|TRBJ1-2|TRBV20-1|13
TGCAGTGCTAGAGTAATAGGGTTCTATGGCTACACCTTC
CSARVIGFYGYTF
>.|few|TRBJ1-5|TRBV3-1|17
TGTGCCAGCAGCCAAGATGCGGCAGGGGCCGGCAATCAGCCCCAGCATTTT
CASSQDAAGAGNQPQHF
>TRBD1|.|TRBJ1-5|TRBV11-1|15
TGTGCCAGCAGACAAGGACAGGCCAACAATCAGCCCCAGCATTTT
CASRQGQANNQPQHF
>.|many|TRBJ1-2|TRBV7-6|13
TGTGCCAGCAGCTTGGGCCAGGGGACTGGCTACACCTTC
CASSLGQGTGYTF
>.|.|TRBJ1-2|TRBV29-1|13
TGCAGCGCTGGATCGGGACGGAGCTATGGCTACACCTTC
CSAGSGRSYGYTF
>.|few|TRBJ1-1|TRBV11-3|14
TGTGCCAGCAGCTTAGATCCCGGGAACACTGAAGCTTTCTTT
CASSLDPGNTEAFF
>TRBD1|.|TRBJ2-3|TRBV10-3|16
TGTGCCAACAGTGAGTCCGGGACAGGGGGTATAGATACGCAGTATTTT
CANSESGTGGIDTQYF
>TRBD1|many|TRBJ1-5|TRBV7-2|16
TGTGCCAGCAGCTTACAGGGGGGGCTGAGCAATCAGCCCCAGCATTTT
CASSLQGGLSNQPQHF
>TRBD1|.|TRBJ2-1|TRBV6-5|15
TGTGCCAGCAGTTACTGGACAGGGGGTAGCAATGAGCAGTTCTTC
CASSYWTGGSNEQFF
>.|.|TRBJ1-6|TRBV19|12
TGTGCCAGTAGATACAGAGATTCACCCCTCCACTTT
CASRYRDSPLHF
>.|.|TRBJ2-7|TRBV7-2|14
TGTGCCAGCAGCTTAGCGCCAGGGTGGAACGAGCAGTACTTC
CASSLAPGWNEQYF
>TRBD1|.|TRBJ2-7|TRBV7-8|15
TGTGCCAGCAGCTTAGGATGGGACAGTCCCTACGAGCAGTACTTC
CASSLGWDSPYEQYF
>TRBD2|many|TRBJ2-1|TRBV12-3/TRBV12-4|15
TGTGCCAGCAGTTTAGATAGCGGGGGGGCCACTGAGCAGTTCTTC
CASSLDSGGATEQFF
>.|.|TRBJ2-7|TRBV18|13
TGTGCCAGCTCACGGGACTCCCTCTACGAGCAGTACTTC
CASSRDSLYEQYF
>.|few|TRBJ2-7|TRBV7-9|14
TGTGCCAGCAGCTTAGCCGGAAGGGGCTACGAGCAGTACTTC
CASSLAGRGYEQYF
>TRBD1|many|TRBJ2-1|TRBV5-4|14
TGTGCCAGCACCTTACAGGGGGCCCACAATGAGCAGTTCTTC
CASTLQGAHNEQFF
>TRBD1|.|TRBJ1-2|TRBV6-5|13
TGTGCCAGCAGTTACGGGGACAGGGGCGGCTACACCTTC
CASSYGDRGGYTF
>.|few|TRBJ1-5|TRBV27|12
TGTGCCAGCGGGAGGGGTAATCAGCCCCAGCATTTT
CASGRGNQPQHF
>.|few|TRBJ1-4|TRBV10-1|14
TGCGCCAGCAGTGAGTCAACAGGGCGAGAAAAACTGTTTTTT
CASSESTGREKLFF
>.|.|TRBJ2-7|TRBV7-9|14
TGTGCCAGCAGCCCCCAATCAAGGCCCTACGAGCAGTACTTC
CASSPQSRPYEQYF
>TRBD1|.|TRBJ2-1|TRBV6-2/TRBV6-3|15
TGTGCCAGCAGTTACACCGGGACAGGGAACAATGAGCAGTTCTTC
CASSYTGTGNNEQFF
>.|few|TRBJ2-3|TRBV4-3|15
TGCGCCAGCAGCCAAGAAGGGACTTGGACAGATACGCAGTATTTT
CASSQEGTWTDTQYF
>TRBD1|few|TRBJ1-2|TRBV4-3|15
TGCGCCAGCAGCCAAGAGCCGGACAGGGCGGCTGGCTACACCTTC
CASSQEPDRAAGYTF
>.|.|TRBJ1-2|TRBV18|13
TGTGCCAGCTCACCTCAGGGAGAAGCTGGCTACACCTTC
CASSPQGEAGYTF
>TRBD1|few|TRBJ2-3|TRBV7-2|14
TGTGCCAGCAGCTTTACAGGGGGCACAGATACGCAGTATTTT
CASSFTGGTDTQYF